Reported below is one TCR beta chain. This CDR3 contains 13 residues. The germline V and J ends were trimmed by 1 base and 3 bases, with 6 bases remaining between them. The germline V gene encodes CDR1 SGHTA and CDR2 FQGTGA. The data were obtained in a study of blood T cell repertoires in COVID-19. Across the study: PBMCs, B-cell-depleted T cells, or T cells were the source of the cDNA or gDNA that made up the material.

In the authors' workflow: Counts of nucleated cells, estimated from reference gene primer amplification, were obtained. Generated by immunoSEQ multiplex PCR, the TCRdb table keeps only in-frame clones and is missing some. The DNA was the basis for D and trimming; V, J and clone size are from that table. This repertoire shows about 200,000 clones, roughly 80% found once; its top ten account for roughly 8.2%. Sequencing used peripheral blood. The V and J genes are TRBV7-3 and TRBJ1-2, with D hard to call. The sequence was obtained from a woman of 80 years or more with COVID-19, enrolled during active disease. The CDR3 coding sequence is TGTGCCAGCAGCTTAAGGAGGGACTATGGCTACACCTTC. It is translated as CASSLRRDYGYTF.